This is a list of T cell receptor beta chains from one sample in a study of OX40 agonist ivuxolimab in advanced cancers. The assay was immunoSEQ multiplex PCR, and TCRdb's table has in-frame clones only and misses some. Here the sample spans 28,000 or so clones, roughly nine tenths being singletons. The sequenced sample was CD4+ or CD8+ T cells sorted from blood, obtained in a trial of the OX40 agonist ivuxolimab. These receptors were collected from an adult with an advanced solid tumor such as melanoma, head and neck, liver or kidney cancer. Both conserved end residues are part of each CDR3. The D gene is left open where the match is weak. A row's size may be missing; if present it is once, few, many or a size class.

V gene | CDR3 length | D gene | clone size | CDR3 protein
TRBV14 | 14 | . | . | CASSQDRVRETQYF
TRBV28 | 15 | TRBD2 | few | CASSLSLADYNEQFF
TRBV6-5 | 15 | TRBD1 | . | CASSSRDSGRTEAFF
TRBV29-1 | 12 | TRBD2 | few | CSVGGVSNEQFF
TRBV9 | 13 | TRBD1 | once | CASSGTGGTEAFF
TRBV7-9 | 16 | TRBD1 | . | CASSLPPGQAFNEQYF
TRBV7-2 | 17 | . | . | CASSVICLLWEVYEQYF
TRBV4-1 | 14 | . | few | CASSQQSLQSEAFF
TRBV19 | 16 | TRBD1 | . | CASSITAGTDNQPQHF
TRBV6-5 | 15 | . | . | CASSYAPGTSEKLFF
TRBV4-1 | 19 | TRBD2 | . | CASSPRQGAGGGQHNEQFF
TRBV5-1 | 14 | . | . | CASSLGPDSYEQYF
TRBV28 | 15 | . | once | CASTTLGLSTGELFF
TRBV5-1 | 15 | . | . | CASSLSSGVKVEQYF
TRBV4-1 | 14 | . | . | CASSYASEGTEAFF
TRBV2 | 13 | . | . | CASSGNWRETQYF
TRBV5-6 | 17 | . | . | CASSSISGVRVQETQYF
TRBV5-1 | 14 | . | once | CASSLNPSYNEQFF
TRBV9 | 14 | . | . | CASSVGGGTGELFF
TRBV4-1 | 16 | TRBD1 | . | CASSQAFGRGLNEQFF
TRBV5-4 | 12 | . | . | CASSLRYNEQFF
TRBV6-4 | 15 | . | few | CASSASLEGHNEQFF
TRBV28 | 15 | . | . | CASSFSGRSIEKLFF
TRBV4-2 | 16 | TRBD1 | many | CASSQDRGQGADTQYF